The 20 T cell receptor beta chains reported below all come from one sample, sequenced in a study of spatial heterogeneity in lung cancer. Study-wide points: For expanded intratumoral alpha and beta TCRs, counts tracked tumor mutation counts.

Using its own MiXCR run on the 5' RACE reads, TCRdb lists one record per CDR3 protein. The repertoire includes 20,000 to 30,000 distinct CDR3 sequences, 8.8% of them detected once, and around 7.7% sits in the top ten. Time point noted: sample taken at primary tumor resection. No antigens are known for them. The sequences come from lung tumor tissue, collected at surgery. The receptors were sampled from a male donor with early-stage non-small cell lung cancer.

This clonotype occurred many times. This chain uses TRBV5-1 with TRBJ2-1; 9 nucleotides match TRBD1. The CDR3 runs 13 residues. Germline assignment: CDR1 SGHRS and CDR2 YFSETQ. The trim removed 6 bases at V and 7 bases at J, leaving 5 bases unmatched. The CDR3 loop is CASTRQGGNEQFF. As DNA, the CDR3 is TGCGCCAGCACCCGACAGGGGGGGAATGAGCAGTTCTTC.

The chain has TRBV30 and TRBJ1-1; D unclear. The V gene lost 3 bases and the J gene lost 5 bases, with 7 bases spanning the gap. The V gene's germline CDR1 is GTSNPN and CDR2 SVGIG (reference sequence). This CDR3 contains 11 residues. The CDR3 DNA reads TGTGCCTGGAGCTCGGGGACTGAAGCTTTCTTT. It is translated as CAWSSGTEAFF.

This clonotype showed up many times. The rearrangement uses TRBV28 and TRBJ2-7; no reliable D call. The CDR3 loop spans 11 amino acids. Germline CDR1 and CDR2: MDHEN and SYDVKM. V lost 4 bases, J lost 4 bases, and 5 bases lay in between. Here the CDR3 reads CASSSEYEQYF. The CDR3 DNA follows: TGTGCCAGCAGTTCTGAATACGAGCAGTACTTC.

Within the sample, this clonotype is medium-sized. The gene calls are TRBV5-1 and TRBJ1-2; unclear D gene. CDR1 SGHRS and CDR2 YFSETQ come from the germline V gene. The CDR3 is 15 residues long. The V end lost 0 bases, the J end lost 0 bases, and 9 bases lay between the germline ends. The CDR3 DNA follows: TGCGCCAGCAGCTTGGATGGAGGATCTAACTATGGCTACACCTTC. It yields the protein CASSLDGGSNYGYTF. The variable domain in full, with the rest retrieved from reference TRBV5-1 and TRBJ1-2, is KAGVTQTPRYLIKTRGQQVTLSCSPISGHRSVSWYQQTPGQGLQFLFEYFSETQRNKGNFPGRFSGRQFSNSRSEMNVSTLELGDSALYLCASSLDGGSNYGYTFGSGTRLTVV.

The J gene is TRBJ2-2, the V gene TRBV28; 8 bases are a match to TRBD1. Trimming at V came to 6 bases and at J to 4 bases, leaving 7 bases not matched to a gene. Germline CDR1 MDHEN, CDR2 SYDVKM. The CDR3 has 15 amino acids. The CDR3 loop is CASRSDRVGTGELFF. CDR3 DNA sequence: TGTGCCAGCAGGTCGGACAGGGTAGGCACCGGGGAGCTGTTTTTT. The full variable domain, rest sourced from reference TRBV28 and TRBJ2-2, is DVKVTQSSRYLVKRTGEKVFLECVQDMDHENMFWYRQDPGLGLRLIYFSYDVKMKEKGDIPEGYSVSREKKERFSLILESASTNQTSMYLCASRSDRVGTGELFFGEGSRLTVL.

The chain uses TRBV19 and TRBJ2-2; 8 bases map to TRBD2. Germline V gene lookup returns CDR1 LNHDA and CDR2 SQIVND (reference sequence). This CDR3 is built from 14 residues. Trimming cost V 11 bases and J 5 bases; bases outside gene matches: 10. In DNA form, the CDR3 reads TGTGCCGGATCCCCGGGACTAGGGACCGGGGAGCTGTTTTTT. Its translation is CAGSPGLGTGELFF.

This clonotype was seen many times. The CDR3: CASSESTDSNEQFF. CDR3 DNA: TGTGCCAGCAGTGAATCTACGGACAGCAATGAGCAGTTCTTC. The chain carries TRBV25-1 and TRBJ2-1, with D possibly being TRBD1 (6 bases). This CDR3 spans 14 amino acids. Germline CDR1 reads MGHDK; CDR2 reads SYGVNS. V was shortened by 1 base and J by 6 bases, with 10 bases between the two germline ends.

This clonotype occurred many times. The rearrangement uses TRBV9 and TRBJ2-1; a weak D match, TRBD2 (6 bases). Germline V CDR1 and CDR2: SGDLS, YYNGEE. Deletions cut 0 bases from V and 9 bases from J, with 10 bases between. This CDR3 region has 13 residues. CDR3 in amino acids: CASSVVAGSEQFF. DNA of the CDR3: TGTGCCAGCAGCGTAGTGGCCGGGAGTGAGCAGTTCTTC.

CDR3 region: CASSPTDTQYF. The CDR3 DNA reads TGTGCCAGCAGCCCCACAGATACGCAGTATTTT. The V call is TRBV7-2, the J call TRBJ2-3; D gene unclear. CDR1 is SGHTA and CDR2 is FQGNSA in the germline V gene. Deletions cut 5 bases from V and 2 bases from J, with 2 bases between. This CDR3 comprises 11 residues.

The rearrangement joins TRBV6-5 to TRBJ1-1; 7 bases are shared with TRBD1. CDR3 length equals 13 residues. The V gene's germline CDR1 is MNHEY and CDR2 SVGAGI. V was pared by 6 bases and J by 3 bases, with 4 bases of the junction left unmatched. The CDR3 is CASRVTGDTEAFF. CDR3 nucleotides: TGTGCCAGCAGGGTCACAGGGGACACTGAAGCTTTCTTT.

The table lists this clonotype with many counts. This chain connects TRBV18 to TRBJ2-4, with D unresolved. This CDR3 spans 13 amino acids. Between the trimmed V and J ends, which lost 5 bases and 2 bases, there was a span of 7 bases. Per the germline V gene, CDR1 is KGHSH and CDR2 is LQKENI. CDR3: CASSYDTKNIQYF. DNA for the CDR3: TGTGCCAGCTCATACGACACCAAAAACATTCAGTACTTC. The complete variable domain, with remaining parts taken from reference TRBV18 and TRBJ2-4, reads NAGVMQNPRHLVRRRGQEARLRCSPMKGHSHVYWYRQLPEEGLKFMVYLQKENIIDESGMPKERFSAEFPKEGPSILRIQQVVRGDSAAYFCASSYDTKNIQYFGAGTRLSVL.

J is TRBJ2-5 and V is TRBV5-1; maybe TRBD1 (5 bases). Trimming removed 2 bases at V and 3 bases at J, with 8 bases between. This CDR3 spans 13 amino acids. Germline assignment: CDR1 SGHRS and CDR2 YFSETQ. In DNA form, the CDR3 reads TGCGCCAGCAGCTTCCTCAGGGAAGAGACCCAGTACTTC. Amino acids: CASSFLREETQYF.

The J gene is TRBJ2-1, the V gene TRBV6-2 or TRBV6-3; D is possibly TRBD1 (6 bases). The CDR3 sequence is 12 residues long. The ends were cut back, 2 bases at V and 12 bases at J, with 11 bases in the middle. CDR1 MNHEY and CDR2 SVGEGT come from the germline V gene. CDR3 nucleotides: TGTGCCAGCAGTTACACGTTAGGGGGGCAGTTCTTC. This translates into CASSYTLGGQFF.

This clonotype was counted between two and nine times. This sequence joins TRBV27 and TRBJ2-7; 9 bases line up with TRBD2. The V and J ends lost 5 bases and 6 bases, in that order; junction bases with no gene match: 11. The germline V gene encodes CDR1 MNHEY and CDR2 SMNVEV (reference sequence). The length of the CDR3 is 15 residues. The CDR3 DNA is TGTGCCAGCAGTACTCCCTATAGCGGGGGCTTCGAGCAGTACTTC. This encodes CASSTPYSGGFEQYF.

This chain uses TRBV5-1 with TRBJ2-5; a possible D gene is TRBD1 (6 bases). V lost 0 bases and J 4 bases, leaving 7 bases between the germline ends. The CDR3 has 13 amino acids. CDR1 and CDR2 (germline): SGHRS, YFSETQ. The CDR3 loop reads CASSLAGAETQYF. CDR3 bases: TGCGCCAGCAGCTTGGCAGGGGCAGAGACCCAGTACTTC.

The rearrangement joins TRBV5-1 to TRBJ1-6, with D perhaps matching TRBD1 (6 bases). Trimming pared 3 bases from V and 5 bases from J, leaving 12 bases between. This CDR3 is 15 amino acids long. Germline V gives CDR1 SGHRS, CDR2 YFSETQ. The CDR3 bases are TGCGCCAGCAGCTCCGGGACAATTAATAATTCACCCCTCCACTTT. As protein: CASSSGTINNSPLHF.

This clonotype was observed at least ten times. The J gene is TRBJ2-7, the V gene TRBV7-2, with D tentatively TRBD1 or TRBD2 (6 bases each). The germline V and J ends were trimmed by 1 base and 5 bases, with 9 bases remaining between them. Germline CDR1 is SGHTA and CDR2 is FQGNSA. This CDR3 has 13 residues. This chain's CDR3 is CASSLGRGNEQYF. CDR3 sequence (DNA): TGTGCCAGCAGCTTAGGGAGGGGGAACGAGCAGTACTTC.

V gene TRBV29-1 combines with J gene TRBJ2-2, with 7 bases matching TRBD2. V lost 2 bases and J lost 2; bases outside the gene matches: 8. The CDR3 loop spans 16 amino acids. Germline-derived CDR1 and CDR2 are SQVTM and ANQGSEA. The CDR3 loop is CSVEREGTSNTGELFF. Here the CDR3 DNA reads TGCAGCGTTGAAAGGGAGGGCACTTCAAACACCGGGGAGCTGTTTTTT.

By frequency in the sample, this clonotype is medium-sized. The chain combines TRBV6-1 with TRBJ2-1; D is ambiguous. This CDR3 has 15 amino acids. V shed 0 bases and J shed 5 bases, with 11 bases lying between them. Germline-derived CDR1 and CDR2 are MNHNS and SASEGT. The DNA of the CDR3 is TGTGCCAGCAGTGAAGCGCGGATCCGTAACAATGAGCAGTTCTTC. It yields the protein CASSEARIRNNEQFF.

CDR3 region: CASSFRLEYTGELFF. The CDR3 coding sequence is TGCGCCAGCAGCTTTAGGTTGGAGTACACCGGGGAGCTGTTTTTT. This chain links TRBV5-1 with TRBJ2-2; no definite D call. Germline V gives CDR1 SGHRS, CDR2 YFSETQ. Between the trimmed V and J ends, which lost 2 bases and 3 bases, there was a span of 11 bases. The CDR3 runs to 15 residues.